Listed below are T cell receptor beta chains from one sample, sequenced in a study of blood T cell repertoires in COVID-19. Sequencing was performed with immunoSEQ multiplex PCR; in TCRdb, only in-frame clones are kept and a portion is missing. Among tens of thousands of clones listed, approximately 85% were seen once. Input material: peripheral blood. Receptors originate from a human donor in a cohort sampled during active COVID-19. The CDR3 runs from the conserved cysteine through the conserved F or W. The D gene is left open where the match is weak. Expanded clones are given a class, and other clones once, few, many or no size at all.

D	V	size	J	CDR3	DNA
NA	TRBV30	NA	TRBJ2-2	CAWRGTSNTGELFF	TGTGCCTGGAGAGGGACATCGAACACCGGGGAGCTGTTTTTT
TRBD2	TRBV30	NA	TRBJ2-1	CAWSVLAGGINNEQFF	TGTGCCTGGAGTGTACTAGCGGGAGGGATCAACAATGAGCAGTTCTTC
TRBD2	TRBV6-5	NA	TRBJ2-7	CASSPGLALYEQYF	TGTGCCAGCAGCCCGGGACTAGCCCTCTACGAGCAGTACTTC
TRBD2	TRBV27	NA	TRBJ2-7	CASSFAGDREQYF	TGTGCCAGCAGTTTCGCGGGAGACCGCGAGCAGTACTTC
TRBD2	TRBV7-9	once	TRBJ2-7	CASSLGRTSGYEQYF	TGTGCCAGCAGCTTAGGCCGGACTAGCGGGTACGAGCAGTACTTC
TRBD2	TRBV9	NA	TRBJ2-5	CASSVAGLEGETQYF	TGTGCCAGCAGCGTAGCAGGACTAGAAGGGGAGACCCAGTACTTC
NA	TRBV19	NA	TRBJ1-1	CASSITATAKGEAFF	TGTGCCAGTAGTATAACTGCGACAGCCAAGGGCGAAGCTTTCTTT
NA	TRBV4-3	NA	TRBJ2-7	CASSQHQGASYEQYF	TGCGCCAGCAGCCAGCACCAGGGCGCTTCCTACGAGCAGTACTTC
NA	TRBV3-1/TRBV3-2	NA	TRBJ2-7	CASSHGRPSYEQYF	TGTGCCAGCAGCCATGGCAGGCCCTCCTACGAGCAGTACTTC
TRBD2	TRBV24-1	NA	TRBJ2-7	CATSASGRGYEQYF	TGTGCCACCAGTGCTAGCGGGAGGGGCTACGAGCAGTACTTC
TRBD2	TRBV5-1	NA	TRBJ2-7	CASSSSTSGSYEQYF	TGCGCCAGCAGCTCCTCGACTAGCGGGAGTTACGAGCAGTACTTC
NA	TRBV6-2/TRBV6-3	NA	TRBJ2-4	CASSYPPGAGAKNIQYF	TGTGCCAGCAGTTACCCACCCGGGGCGGGGGCCAAAAACATTCAGTACTTC
NA	TRBV6-5	NA	TRBJ2-3	CASSYSGLAPTDTQYF	TGTGCCAGCAGTTACTCCGGACTCGCCCCCACAGATACGCAGTATTTT
TRBD2	TRBV6-4	NA	TRBJ2-7	CASSDPTSGREGTYEQYF	TGTGCCAGCAGCGACCCTACTTCTGGGAGGGAAGGAACCTACGAGCAGTACTTC
TRBD2	TRBV7-9	NA	TRBJ2-2	CASSPSKGGGAITGELFF	TGTGCCAGCAGCCCGTCCAAGGGCGGGGGGGCTATTACCGGGGAGCTGTTTTTT
NA	TRBV6-6	once	TRBJ2-5	CASSYGAAQETQYF	TGTGCCAGCAGTTATGGAGCGGCGCAAGAGACCCAGTACTTC
TRBD2	TRBV27	NA	TRBJ2-7	CASSPMRRGRAGDEQYF	TGTGCCAGCAGCCCAATGAGGAGAGGGAGGGCCGGCGACGAGCAGTACTTC
NA	TRBV4-2	NA	TRBJ2-3	CASSQVASRAGAADTQYF	TGTGCCAGCAGCCAAGTTGCTTCGAGGGCGGGGGCGGCAGATACGCAGTATTTT
TRBD2	TRBV27	NA	TRBJ2-1	CASSEYSGVYNEQFF	TGTGCCAGCAGTGAATATAGCGGGGTCTACAATGAGCAGTTCTTC
TRBD2	TRBV7-8	few	TRBJ2-7	CASSFPTGLLAGEQYF	TGTGCCAGCAGCTTCCCAACGGGGCTTTTAGCGGGCGAGCAGTACTTC
TRBD1	TRBV6-2/TRBV6-3	NA	TRBJ1-2	CASSAGQDYGYTF	TGTGCCAGCAGTGCAGGACAGGACTATGGCTACACCTTC
TRBD2	TRBV2	NA	TRBJ2-1	CASAPGLAGGPTYNEQFF	TGTGCCAGCGCCCCGGGACTAGCGGGGGGGCCTACCTACAATGAGCAGTTCTTC
NA	TRBV19	NA	TRBJ2-6	CASSVGHPASGANVLTF	TGTGCCAGTAGTGTCGGACATCCCGCCTCTGGGGCCAACGTCCTGACTTTC
NA	TRBV5-1	NA	TRBJ2-1	CASSSGESYNEQFF	TGCGCCAGCAGCTCAGGGGAGTCCTACAATGAGCAGTTCTTC
NA	TRBV4-2	few	TRBJ2-7	CASSQDPGSTYEQYF	TGTGCCAGCAGCCAAGATCCGGGGTCTACCTACGAGCAGTACTTC
NA	TRBV5-1	NA	TRBJ2-5	CASSLAGVSAETQYF	TGCGCCAGCAGCTTGGCAGGGGTTTCCGCAGAGACCCAGTACTTC
NA	TRBV19	NA	TRBJ1-6	CASSSGGVSGSPLHF	TGTGCCAGTAGTTCCGGCGGGGTTTCGGGTTCACCCCTCCACTTT
NA	TRBV7-3	NA	TRBJ2-3	CASSRPEGPTDTQYF	TGTGCCAGCAGCCGTCCAGAGGGCCCCACAGATACGCAGTATTTT
NA	TRBV2	NA	TRBJ1-6	CASSEDRSPLHF	TGTGCCAGCAGTGAAGATCGTTCACCCCTCCACTTT
TRBD2	TRBV7-2	NA	TRBJ2-3	CASSLANRLAGGLGTDTQYF	TGTGCCAGCAGCTTAGCCAACAGACTAGCGGGGGGGCTTGGCACAGATACGCAGTATTTT
TRBD2	TRBV7-2	NA	TRBJ2-3	CASSLAGGGGGTQYF	TGTGCCAGCAGCTTGGCGGGGGGCGGAGGAGGTACGCAGTATTTT
TRBD2	TRBV6-2/TRBV6-3	NA	TRBJ2-3	CASSFGTSGASTDTQYF	TGTGCCAGCAGCTTCGGGACTAGCGGGGCTAGCACAGATACGCAGTATTTT
TRBD2	TRBV5-1	NA	TRBJ2-3	CASSPSLAGGLDTQYF	TGCGCCAGCAGCCCATCACTAGCGGGAGGTCTAGATACGCAGTATTTT
TRBD2	TRBV5-6	NA	TRBJ2-1	CASSLGTSAAEQFF	TGTGCCAGCAGCTTAGGGACTAGCGCGGCTGAGCAGTTCTTC
TRBD2	TRBV4-3	NA	TRBJ2-3	CASSPYLTSGTDTQYF	TGCGCCAGCAGCCCCTACCTGACTAGCGGCACAGATACGCAGTATTTT
NA	TRBV30	once	TRBJ2-7	CAWSRGNPYEQYF	TGTGCCTGGAGTCGAGGCAACCCCTACGAGCAGTACTTC
NA	TRBV7-3	NA	TRBJ1-2	CASSLKEGAAGGYTF	TGTGCCAGCAGCTTAAAGGAAGGAGCGGCCGGGGGCTACACCTTC
NA	TRBV7-9	once	TRBJ1-2	CASSLALGAYGYTF	TGTGCCAGCAGCTTAGCGCTAGGGGCCTATGGCTACACCTTC
NA	TRBV15	once	TRBJ2-7	CAIKQGSHEQYF	TGTGCCATCAAGCAGGGTAGCCACGAGCAGTACTTC
NA	TRBV6-5	once	TRBJ1-2	CASFRGEGYTF	TGTGCCAGCTTCAGGGGAGAGGGCTACACCTTC
NA	TRBV12-2	NA	TRBJ1-2	CASRAEGQFRGYTF	TGTGCAAGTCGCGCAGAAGGACAGTTCCGTGGCTACACCTTC
NA	TRBV21-1	few	TRBJ2-2	CASSKRQGADTGELFF	TGTGCCAGCAGCAAAAGACAGGGGGCGGACACCGGGGAGCTGTTTTTT
TRBD2	TRBV9	NA	TRBJ2-1	CASSVDGGAVGEQFF	TGTGCCAGCAGCGTGGACGGGGGGGCGGTAGGCGAGCAGTTCTTC
TRBD1	TRBV7-9	NA	TRBJ1-1	CASSLVDRAREAFF	TGTGCCAGCAGCTTGGTGGACAGGGCGCGTGAAGCTTTCTTT
TRBD2	TRBV19	NA	TRBJ2-3	CASSTRGTSGSDTQYF	TGTGCCAGTAGTACCCGGGGGACTAGCGGGAGTGATACGCAGTATTTT
NA	TRBV28	NA	TRBJ1-2	CASSLPRGYGYTF	TGTGCCAGCAGTCTCCCCAGGGGCTATGGCTACACCTTC
NA	TRBV19	NA	TRBJ1-2	CASSSFGGVYGYTF	TGTGCCAGTAGTTCTTTTGGGGGGGTTTATGGCTACACCTTC
NA	TRBV19	NA	TRBJ2-3	CASADSLTDTQYF	TGTGCCAGTGCGGACAGCCTCACAGATACGCAGTATTTT
NA	TRBV3-1/TRBV3-2	NA	TRBJ1-2	CASSQGGNYGYTF	TGTGCCAGCAGCCAAGGCGGCAACTATGGCTACACCTTC
NA	TRBV18	NA	TRBJ2-6	CASSPLISGANVLTF	TGTGCCAGCTCACCATTAATCTCTGGGGCCAACGTCCTGACTTTC
NA	TRBV19	once	TRBJ1-5	CASSIDPAGPQHF	TGTGCCAGTAGTATAGACCCGGCGGGGCCCCAGCATTTT
NA	TRBV4-3	NA	TRBJ1-2	CASSQDAGEGYGYTF	TGCGCCAGCAGCCAAGATGCTGGGGAGGGATATGGCTACACCTTC
TRBD1	TRBV2	once	TRBJ2-1	CAAYRGSGNEQFF	TGTGCCGCCTACAGGGGGTCGGGCAATGAGCAGTTCTTC
TRBD1	TRBV9	NA	TRBJ1-4	CASSAGTGGGKLFF	TGTGCCAGCAGCGCCGGGACAGGGGGGGGGAAACTGTTTTTT
NA	TRBV18	NA	TRBJ2-1	CASSSQLAAAYNEQFF	TGTGCCAGCTCATCACAGCTAGCAGCCGCCTACAATGAGCAGTTCTTC
TRBD1	TRBV9	NA	TRBJ2-5	CASSVAPGQIETQYF	TGTGCCAGCAGCGTAGCTCCGGGACAGATAGAGACCCAGTACTTC
NA	TRBV6-5	NA	TRBJ1-6	CASRVRKVLNSPLHF	TGTGCCTCTCGAGTGCGGAAAGTTCTAAATTCACCCCTCCACTTT
NA	TRBV7-6	NA	TRBJ2-7	CASSFVLVSGEQYF	TGTGCCAGCAGCTTCGTACTAGTGAGTGGCGAGCAGTACTTC